These T cell receptor beta chains were read from a single sample in a study of monozygotic twins with inflammatory bowel disease. TCRdb re-called the 5' RACE reads; every CDR3 protein appears as one record, without DNA. The sample data list about 160,000 distinct CDR3 sequences. The material sequenced was blood. The receptor set was obtained from a human donor with ulcerative colitis or Crohn's disease, or a healthy co-twin of an affected twin (not recorded which). CDR3s include the opening cysteine and the closing phenylalanine or tryptophan. Each record gives: J gene, V gene, CDR3 protein.

>TRBJ2-1|TRBV9
CASSVVQGVNEQFF
>TRBJ2-6|TRBV5-1
CASGRGTGANVLTF
>TRBJ1-5|TRBV12-3/TRBV12-4
CASSLSWESNQPQHF
>TRBJ1-3|TRBV4-1
CASSHDETSGNTIYF
>TRBJ2-5|TRBV4-1
CASSQEWLLGETQYF
>TRBJ2-1|TRBV6-2/TRBV6-3
CASSQDGTSGGSSYNEQFF
>TRBJ2-1|TRBV11-3
CASSSPGQGWDEQFF
>TRBJ1-5|TRBV12-3/TRBV12-4
CASSLMIGGQPQHF
>TRBJ2-2|TRBV12-3/TRBV12-4
CASSFGLAGGTGELFF
>TRBJ2-4|TRBV5-4
CASSLGLGAKNIQYF
>TRBJ1-1|TRBV5-4
CASSYRQVMNTEAFF
>TRBJ2-1|TRBV4-1
CASSQEGQSHNEQFF
>TRBJ1-1|TRBV5-5
CASSAPGELHTEAFF
>TRBJ1-1|TRBV5-5
CASSLDVSLGAFF
>TRBJ2-1|TRBV29-1
CSVEEVEGTSGYNEQFF
>TRBJ2-5|TRBV7-3
CAENRGPLQETQYF
>TRBJ2-3|TRBV11-2
CASSFDRSTDTQYF
>TRBJ1-6|TRBV27
CASRPGQGGSPLHF
>TRBJ2-4|TRBV4-3
CASSQALQASLAKNIQYF
>TRBJ2-7|TRBV6-5
CASSYSSQGVSEQYF
>TRBJ2-7|TRBV9
CASSPPQGFEQYF
>TRBJ1-5|TRBV20-1
CSALNPTGYSNQPQHF
>TRBJ2-2|TRBV19
CASTRVGIGAGTGELFF
>TRBJ1-2|TRBV11-2
CASSFSPASGRLTSYTF
>TRBJ2-7|TRBV20-1
CSPRGRDAYEQYF
>TRBJ2-1|TRBV5-1
CASRTQVSSYNEQFF
>TRBJ1-2|TRBV27
CASSLVQGNGYTF
>TRBJ2-7|TRBV20-1
CSAPGTSGLLQEQYF
>TRBJ2-3|TRBV7-9
CASSSSGGDDTDTQYF
>TRBJ1-2|TRBV7-2
CASSLGVEGPGYTF
>TRBJ2-7|TRBV4-3
CASSHAEVGASYEQYF
>TRBJ2-7|TRBV6-5
CASSYRERGLYEQYF
>TRBJ2-6|TRBV5-1
CASSLVDSGANVLTF
>TRBJ1-5|TRBV7-9
CASSHSDREGQPQHF
>TRBJ2-3|TRBV5-4
CASSLGLAGTHSSTDTQYF
>TRBJ2-7|TRBV7-9
CASTKREGTYEQYF
>TRBJ2-5|TRBV7-2
CASSFSGLAEETQYF
>TRBJ2-1|TRBV15
CATSRDFAGAYNEQFF
>TRBJ1-5|TRBV6-5
CASSLIPPGYQPQHF
>TRBJ2-1|TRBV2
CASGGRTSGAYNEQFF
>TRBJ2-1|TRBV28
CASGLALYNEQFF
>TRBJ2-7|TRBV29-1
CSASSRDRGSYEQYF
>TRBJ2-1|TRBV4-1
CASSQMWLAGGNWNEQFF
>TRBJ2-7|TRBV12-3/TRBV12-4
CASSFGRGLDEQYF
>TRBJ1-4|TRBV27
CASSYTGTVEKLFF
>TRBJ1-2|TRBV7-9
CASSYFGTSYGYTF
>TRBJ2-2|TRBV5-1
CASSPPGQLTGELFF
>TRBJ2-1|TRBV10-3
CAISEVDEQFF
>TRBJ2-1|TRBV18
CASSPGLGINEQFF
>TRBJ2-1|TRBV6-4
CASSDQGRGEQFF